This T cell receptor beta chain was recorded in a study of blood T cell repertoires in COVID-19. Whole-study context: The samples span acute and convalescent COVID-19 from the United States, Italy and Spain. In each case, the material was cDNA or gDNA derived from T cells, B-cell-depleted T cells, or PBMCs.

Trimming pared 4 bases from V and 0 bases from J, leaving 17 bases between. Germline CDR1 is SGDLS and CDR2 is YYNGEE. CDR3 length: 17 residues. In the original processing: The assay estimated nucleated cells by amplifying reference gene primers. Only in-frame clones appear in the TCRdb table, and some are missing; sequencing was by immunoSEQ multiplex PCR. V and J calls and clone size come straight from that table; D and trimming were deduced from the DNA. This table has roughly 300,000 clones, around 86% appearing once. The material sequenced was peripheral blood. The receptor's source is a woman in her fifties or sixties with acute or convalescent COVID-19. The chain recombines TRBV9 with TRBJ1-3; tentative D call: TRBD1 (5 bases). The CDR3 loop is CASSYPLAGTSGNTIYF. The CDR3 nucleotides are TGTGCCAGCAGCTATCCTCTGGCGGGGACCTCTGGAAACACCATATATTTT.